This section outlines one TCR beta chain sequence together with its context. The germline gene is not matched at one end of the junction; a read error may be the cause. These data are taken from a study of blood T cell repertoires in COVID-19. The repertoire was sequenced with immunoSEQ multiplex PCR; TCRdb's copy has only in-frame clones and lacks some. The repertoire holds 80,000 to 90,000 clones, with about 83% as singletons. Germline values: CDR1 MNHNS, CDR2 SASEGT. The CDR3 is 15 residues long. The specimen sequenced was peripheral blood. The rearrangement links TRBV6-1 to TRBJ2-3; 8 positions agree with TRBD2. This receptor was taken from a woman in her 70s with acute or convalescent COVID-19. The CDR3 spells CASCDRGGRADTQYF. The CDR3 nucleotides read TGTGCCAGCTGTGATCGGGGGGGCCGGGCAGATACGCAGTATTTT.